This paragraph reports one T cell receptor beta chain. Per the original data handling: Amplification from reference gene primers served as the basis for estimated nucleated cell counts. Some clones are missing from TCRdb's copy, which holds only in-frame ones; the method was immunoSEQ multiplex PCR. The V and J calls and clone size were taken over from that table, and D and trimming were inferred from the DNA. Of about 250,000 clones listed, about 88% are singletons. This record comes from a study of blood T cell repertoires in COVID-19. The overall study: Samples came from the United States, Italy and Spain, spanning acute and convalescent COVID-19. T cells, B-cell-depleted T cells, or PBMCs supplied cDNA or gDNA.

Trimming stripped 5 bases from V and 2 bases from J, with 12 bases between. Per germline, CDR1 LNHDA and CDR2 SQIVND (reference sequence). CDR3 length: 14 residues. The sample was peripheral blood. The receptor was isolated from a woman aged 40-49 years who had recovered from COVID-19. This chain uses TRBV19 with TRBJ1-2; D is ambiguous. The CDR3 sequence is CASSERNRNYGYTF. The CDR3 DNA follows: TGTGCCAGTAGTGAAAGAAACCGGAACTATGGCTACACCTTC.